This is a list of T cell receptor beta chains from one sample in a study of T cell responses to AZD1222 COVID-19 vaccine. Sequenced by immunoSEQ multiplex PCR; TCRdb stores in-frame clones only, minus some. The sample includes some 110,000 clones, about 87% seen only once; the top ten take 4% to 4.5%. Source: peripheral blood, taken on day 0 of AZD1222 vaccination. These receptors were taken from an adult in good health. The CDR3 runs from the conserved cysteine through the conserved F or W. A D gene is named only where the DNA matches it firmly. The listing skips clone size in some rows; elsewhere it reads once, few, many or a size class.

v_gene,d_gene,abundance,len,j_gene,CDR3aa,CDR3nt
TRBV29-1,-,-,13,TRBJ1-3,CSVVSGGGNTIYF,TGCAGCGTTGTGTCGGGAGGTGGAAACACCATATATTTT
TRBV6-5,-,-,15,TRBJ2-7,CASSYSVLQGYEQYF,TGTGCCAGCAGTTACTCCGTGTTACAGGGCTACGAGCAGTACTTC
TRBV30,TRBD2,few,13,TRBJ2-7,CAGNQREKYEQYF,TGTGCCGGAAACCAGCGGGAGAAATACGAGCAGTACTTC
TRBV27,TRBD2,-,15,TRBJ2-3,CASSTGTTPTDTQYF,TGTGCCAGCAGCACCGGGACTACCCCGACAGATACGCAGTATTTT
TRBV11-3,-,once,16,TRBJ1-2,CASSRGREQAHYGYTF,TGTGCCAGCAGCCGGGGTAGGGAACAGGCCCACTATGGCTACACCTTC
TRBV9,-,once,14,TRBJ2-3,CASSGRGAEDTQYF,TGTGCCAGCAGTGGCAGGGGCGCGGAGGATACGCAGTATTTT
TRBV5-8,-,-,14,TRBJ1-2,CASSLPGANYGYTF,TGTGCCAGCAGCTTACCGGGAGCTAACTATGGCTACACCTTC
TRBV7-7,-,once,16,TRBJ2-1,CASSLTSGSPYNEQFF,TGTGCCAGCAGCTTAACATCCGGGAGTCCCTACAATGAGCAGTTCTTC
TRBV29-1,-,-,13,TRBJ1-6,CSVEAGTGSPLHF,TGCAGCGTTGAAGCAGGGACGGGCTCACCCCTCCACTTT
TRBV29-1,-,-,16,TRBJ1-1,CSATKHPLGVNTEAFF,TGCAGCGCCACCAAGCACCCCCTGGGGGTGAACACTGAAGCTTTCTTT